This T cell receptor beta chain was sequenced in a study of control samples from healthy donors and cancer patients. V trimming: 2 bases; J trimming: 8 bases; junction bases outside the gene matches: 8. This CDR3 has 14 residues. Germline assignment: CDR1 MNHEY and CDR2 SMNVEV (reference sequence). The repertoire was sequenced with immunoSEQ multiplex PCR; TCRdb's copy has only in-frame clones and lacks some. The sample shows around 190,000 clones, around 90% of them seen only once. The TCR comes from a woman between 50 and 59 years old in good health. The chain carries TRBV27 and TRBJ1-2; TRBD1 matches 7 bases. Sequenced sample: blood. CDR3 coding DNA: TGTGCCAGCAGTTTAGGCCAGGGGGTGGGCGGCTACACCTTC. It encodes CASSLGQGVGGYTF.